The T cell receptor beta chain under discussion was sequenced for a study of CD8+ T cells in alopecia areata. Study overall: Spontaneously alopecic C3H/HeJ graft donors, roughly 6-13 months old, gave skin to roughly 7-11-week-old female C3H/HeJ mice.

Study-wide results and limits: Affected scalp, especially in alopecia totalis/universalis, had a higher clonality than normal scalp did.

Separation of pooled cutaneous lymph node cells was by sorting with CD4, CD8alpha, NKG2D, NKG2ACE and other markers. J lost 1 base, V lost 5 bases, and 3 bases had no gene match. The CDR3 has 14 residues. The germline V gene has CDR1 NNHDY and CDR2 SYVADS. In each case, RNA was isolated and then reverse transcribed into cDNA as the sequencing template. TCRdb's copy holds only in-frame clones and misses some; the assay was immunoSEQ multiplex PCR. This sample comprises 290,000 or so clones, none seen once only. About this clone itself: Its antigen is as yet unknown. Gene names and germline refer to mouse. The sequenced fragment ends 4 residues before the CDR3 boundary, so the rest is inferred from the germline J gene. Additional DNA sequences in this sample encode the identical CDR3.

Source material: CD4+ T cells sorted from a lymph node. This clonotype was sampled from a C3H/HeJ mouse with alopecia areata. The strain's MHC: H2-k. The V gene is TRBV13-3, the J gene TRBJ2-3; 8 bases are a match to TRBD1. This CDR3 reads CASRDRGGAETLYF. The sequenced part of the CDR3 DNA is TGTGCCAGCAGAGACAGGGGTGGTGCAGAA.